This entry is about one T cell receptor beta chain. Its antigen is unidentified. This sample was included in a study of shared clonotypes between healthy human individuals. Findings and limits, study-wide: Unshared clonotypes carried lower generation probabilities than those common to all four donors.

Trimming cost V 3 bases and J 4 bases; bases outside gene matches: 14. This CDR3 has 17 residues. CDR1 and CDR2 (germline): SGDLS, YYNGEE. Genomic DNA belonging to each subset was distributed in equal measure over several immunoSEQ plates. Data came from immunoSEQ multiplex PCR; TCRdb stores just in-frame clones and leaves some out. This table has 100,000 or so clones, approximately 70% appearing once. The specimen sequenced was memory CD8+ T cells sorted from blood. Subset given: CD45RO+ cells pooled with CCR7-negative TemRA cells. The clonotype originates from a woman in her thirties in good health. The genes are TRBV9 and TRBJ1-2; 8 nucleotides match TRBD1. CDR3 DNA: TGTGCCAGCAGCGGGACTACTAGTCGGACAGGGATCTATGGCTACACCTTC. This codes for CASSGTTSRTGIYGYTF.